The 20 T cell receptor beta chains listed next were all sequenced from one sample in a study of human T cells and chemical hapten exposure. TCRdb processed the RACE reads anew with MiXCR; each CDR3 protein has one entry. The sample includes some 170,000 distinct CDR3 sequences, roughly a quarter of them seen just once. As to time point: patch test 3, about 24 weeks after DPC sensitization. Treatment noted: therapeutic diphenylcyclopropenone sensitization with weekly scalp DPC. This specimen was whole blood, taken in connection with sensitization to the hapten diphenylcyclopropenone (DPC). The receptor source for this set is a woman aged 18-29 years with alopecia areata. Some clones in this sample may be carry-over from other donors' samples.

This chain links TRBV20-1 with TRBJ1-1; the D is unclear. V lost 1 base and J lost 9, with 15 bases in between. CDR1 DFQATT and CDR2 SNEGSKA come from the germline V gene (reference sequence). The CDR3 is made up of 13 amino acids. CDR3 region: CSARGIGGTKAFF. CDR3 nucleotide sequence: TGCAGTGCTAGAGGAATTGGCGGAACTAAAGCTTTCTTT.

The chain is built from TRBV29-1 and TRBJ2-2; TRBD1 or TRBD2 may be the D gene (5 bases each). V dropped 3 bases and J dropped 7 bases, with 15 bases sitting between them. Germline CDR1 and CDR2: SQVTM and ANQGSEA. The CDR3 has 14 amino acids. As DNA, the CDR3 is TGCAGCGTTGACGGGACCCCGATGAGCGGGGAGCTGTTTTTT. It specifies CSVDGTPMSGELFF.

V and J are TRBV29-1 and TRBJ2-5, with a possible D match to TRBD2 (6 bases). This CDR3 spans 12 amino acids. The germline CDR1 and CDR2 sequences are SQVTM and ANQGSEA. V dropped 6 bases and J dropped 2 bases, with 10 bases sitting between them. The CDR3 spells CSVLRGQETQYF. DNA for the CDR3: TGCAGCGTCCTCCGGGGGCAAGAGACCCAGTACTTC.

The chain uses TRBV4-2 and TRBJ2-3; TRBD1 matches 10 bases. The CDR3 is 18 residues long. Trimming removed 3 bases from V and 3 bases from J; junction bases left unmatched: 12. From germline, CDR1 is LGHNA and CDR2 YNFKEQ. The CDR3 region has the DNA TGTGCCAGCAGCCATGCCTGGACAGGGGGATCTTTGACAGATACGCAGTATTTT. Amino acids: CASSHAWTGGSLTDTQYF.

This chain connects TRBV10-2 to TRBJ1-3, with D possibly being TRBD1 (5 bases). The CDR3 extends over 16 amino acids. V was cut by 4 bases and J by 0 bases, with 13 bases left in between. Germline assignment: CDR1 WSHSY and CDR2 SAAADI. This CDR3 reads CASSAHRPDSGNTIYF. CDR3 DNA sequence: TGCGCCAGCAGTGCCCACAGGCCAGACTCTGGAAACACCATATATTTT.

This clonotype was observed a few times. The chain combines TRBV20-1 with TRBJ1-1, with D maybe TRBD1 (5 bases). This CDR3 spans 13 amino acids. In germline, CDR1 is DFQATT, CDR2 SNEGSKA (reference sequence). V was trimmed by 5 bases and J by 7 bases, leaving 17 bases between them. The CDR3 spells CSAPDRGGNEAFF. The CDR3 nucleotides are TGCAGTGCTCCTGACCGGGGGGGAAATGAAGCTTTCTTT.

J is TRBJ1-1 and V is TRBV4-1; D gene uncertain. CDR3 length equals 15 residues. Trimming took off 1 base at V and 5 bases at J, with 14 bases between the two ends. CDR1 is MGHRA and CDR2 is YSYEKL in the germline V gene. The CDR3 bases are TGCGCCAGCAGCCAAGCTCCACTAGCGACGACTGAAGCTTTCTTT. It encodes CASSQAPLATTEAFF.

This clonotype showed up just a few times. The chain uses TRBV4-3 and TRBJ2-1, with unresolved D. V lost 0 bases, J lost 5 bases, and 5 bases lay in between. Germline CDR1 reads LGHNA; CDR2 reads YSLEER. CDR3 length: 13 amino acids. CDR3 nucleotide sequence: TGCGCCAGCAGCCAAGATCCGCACAATGAGCAGTTCTTC. Translated, it gives CASSQDPHNEQFF.

This clonotype was observed once. The J gene is TRBJ2-5, the V gene TRBV7-9; 7 bases agree with TRBD2. V gave up 5 bases and J gave up 4 bases; unmatched junction bases: 4. CDR3 length: 13 residues. CDR1 is SEHNR and CDR2 is FQNEAQ in the germline V gene (reference sequence). In DNA, the CDR3 is TGTGCCAGCAGCCACCCGGGAGGAGAGACCCAGTACTTC. This gives the protein CASSHPGGETQYF.

With regard to this clonotype: A clone one base away is much larger, so this may be a read error. The rearrangement uses TRBV19 and TRBJ2-4, with D perhaps matching TRBD1 (5 bases). Per germline, CDR1 LNHDA and CDR2 SQIVND (reference sequence). This CDR3 is built from 13 residues. The CDR3 DNA sequence: TGTGCCAGTACCTCCGTTCTCACGGACATTCAGTGCTTC. Protein sequence: CASTSVLTDIQCF.

This clonotype appeared a few times. The chain recombines TRBV29-1 with TRBJ2-2; D is possibly TRBD1 or TRBD2 (6 bases each). This CDR3 spans 15 amino acids. The V gene's germline CDR1 is SQVTM and CDR2 ANQGSEA. Trimming left V 6 bases short and J 1 base short, with 15 bases between. DNA of the CDR3: TGCAGCGTCTCCCGGGGGCGGGGGAACACCGGGGAGCTGTTTTTT. It encodes CSVSRGRGNTGELFF.

This clonotype was seen only a few times. The chain uses TRBV18 and TRBJ2-2; a weak D match, TRBD2 (6 bases). V shed 3 bases and J shed 3 bases, with 11 bases lying between them. From germline, CDR1 is KGHSH and CDR2 LQKENI. The CDR3 is made up of 15 amino acids. In DNA, the CDR3 is TGTGCCAGCTCACCTACCGGAGGGCACACCGGGGAGCTGTTTTTT. It yields the protein CASSPTGGHTGELFF.

This rearrangement joins TRBV6-1 to TRBJ2-5, with D unresolved. The V end was cut by 8 bases, the J end by 0 bases, with 22 bases between. Germline CDR1 and CDR2: MNHNS and SASEGT. CDR3 size: 17 residues. The CDR3 bases are TGTGCCAGCTCCTCGCCCCGGGCCGGTGGGAACCAAGAGACCCAGTACTTC. Its translation is CASSSPRAGGNQETQYF.

The chain is built from TRBV2 and TRBJ1-2; D gene unclear. From germline, CDR1 is SNHLY and CDR2 FYNNEI. There are 12 residues in the CDR3. V gave up 7 bases and J gave up 2 bases, with 8 bases separating them. The CDR3 loop reads CASTSQNYGYTF. The CDR3 DNA follows: TGTGCCAGCACGTCGCAGAACTATGGCTACACCTTC.

This clonotype was recorded at least ten times. The rearrangement uses TRBV25-1 and TRBJ1-5; TRBD1 matches 7 bases. The V gene end was trimmed by 2 bases and the J gene end by 3 bases; junction bases not matched to a gene: 7. Germline loops: CDR1 MGHDK, CDR2 SYGVNS. The CDR3 has 16 amino acids. CDR3 loop: CASSETRQGNNQPQHF. The CDR3 bases are TGTGCCAGCAGTGAAACACGACAGGGAAACAATCAGCCCCAGCATTTT.

This chain uses TRBV29-1 with TRBJ1-2; no clear D gene. Germline values: CDR1 SQVTM, CDR2 ANQGSEA. The CDR3 runs to 12 residues. V was cut by 5 bases and J by 9 bases, with 16 bases left in between. In nucleotides, the CDR3 is TGCAGCGTTCAAGGGTTAAGGCTGAGCTACACCTTC. This sequence encodes CSVQGLRLSYTF.

This clonotype appeared a few times. The chain has TRBV20-1 and TRBJ2-1; the D is unclear. Between the trimmed V and J ends, which lost 3 bases and 9 bases, there was a span of 15 bases. Germline loops: CDR1 DFQATT, CDR2 SNEGSKA (reference sequence). The CDR3 extends over 13 amino acids. The CDR3 loop reads CSARQRVGGEQFF. CDR3 DNA sequence: TGCAGTGCTAGGCAAAGGGTGGGTGGTGAGCAGTTCTTC.

In DNA form, the CDR3 reads TGCAGTGCTAGAGCGTACACCGGGGAGCTGTTTTTT. Amino acids: CSARAYTGELFF. The rearrangement joins TRBV20-1 to TRBJ2-2; D ambiguous. Germline V lookup: CDR1 DFQATT, CDR2 SNEGSKA (reference sequence). Trimming took 1 base from V and 3 from J, leaving 3 bases between them. This CDR3 has 12 residues.

The chain couples TRBV27 to TRBJ1-2; a weak D match, TRBD1 (6 bases). V was pared by 7 bases and J by 4 bases, with 16 bases between. CDR3 size: 14 residues. The germline V gene has CDR1 MNHEY and CDR2 SMNVEV (reference sequence). CDR3 residues: CASTSGQRGYGYTF. In nucleotides, the CDR3 is TGTGCCAGCACCTCAGGACAGAGAGGCTATGGCTACACCTTC.

The V gene is TRBV7-9, the J gene TRBJ2-7; 13 bases match TRBD2. This CDR3 contains 15 residues. V lost 5 bases, J lost 2 bases, and 3 bases stayed unmatched. Germline V gives CDR1 SEHNR, CDR2 FQNEAQ (reference sequence). The CDR3 reads CASSQTSGRPYEQYF. CDR3 in DNA: TGTGCCAGCAGCCAGACTAGCGGGAGGCCCTACGAGCAGTACTTC.